This T cell receptor (beta chain) was recorded in a study of T cell responses to AZD1222 COVID-19 vaccine. Repertoires were generated with immunoSEQ multiplex PCR, while TCRdb's copy carries only in-frame clones and drops some. The sample lists about 170,000 clones, around nine tenths occurring once. In germline, CDR1 is ENHRY, CDR2 SYGVKD. This CDR3 comprises 11 residues. The chain links TRBV10-3 to TRBJ2-5; D remains ambiguous. The source was peripheral blood, collected on day 0 of AZD1222 vaccination. The source is an adult in good health. For the CDR3, the DNA is TGTGCTGGTGGCGCCGGGGAGACCCAGTACTTC. The encoded protein is CAGGAGETQYF.